This entry concerns a single T cell receptor (beta chain). This sample stems from a study of blood T cell repertoires in COVID-19. Sequencing used immunoSEQ multiplex PCR; TCRdb keeps in-frame clones, though not all of them. The sample yields 130,000 or so clones, approximately 90% seen once. The CDR3 consists of 15 residues. Germline V CDR1 and CDR2: LGHNA, YSLEER. V lost 0 bases, J lost 2 bases, and 3 bases stayed unmatched. The chain is built from TRBV4-3 and TRBJ2-7; TRBD1 aligns across 8 bases. The sample taken for sequencing was peripheral blood. The sequence was obtained from a woman between 50 and 59 years old with acute or convalescent COVID-19. The CDR3 spells CASSQDRTGTYEQYF. CDR3 DNA: TGCGCCAGCAGCCAAGATAGGACAGGGACCTACGAGCAGTACTTC.